This TCR beta chain was identified in a study of shared clonotypes between healthy human individuals (TCRdb year 2020). Some background on the complete study: The cohort included three men and two women between 18 and 49 years of age. For each donor, CD4 naive and CD4 memory were each run on three plates, CD8 naive on two plates, and CD8 memory on one plate. Between about 0.85 and 10 billion PBMCs per donor were obtained by leukapheresis. To estimate repertoire size and how much clonotypes are shared between individuals, the study performed deep sequencing of blood TCR repertoires from a few healthy adults. Libraries were prepared and TCR repertoires were sequenced by different laboratories using diverse techniques, in order to increase sequencing depth and limit assay-specific biases.

Using the deep immunoSEQ assay, multiplex PCR amplified TCR CDR3 regions from genomic DNA. Extracted genomic DNA from each cell subset was spread evenly across all wells of several immunoSEQ 96-well plates, with each plate serving as a replicate. For sorted subsets, approximately 0.2 ug of genomic DNA, equivalent to about 30,000 T cell genomes, went into each replicate PCR. The purified libraries were quantified using a Qubit 3.0 fluorometer, sized with a Bioanalyzer 2100, and then quantified again using the KAPA Library Quantification kit. Each immunoSEQ 96-well plate was sequenced on its own single-read 150-cycle Illumina NextSeq 550 flow cell. For the original study's pipeline: Because the immunoSEQ output held only junctional sequences and lacked quality scores, the filtering could not match the filtering applied to full-length reads. Sequences were annotated with PyIR, a Python wrapper for IgBLAST v1.9, and V/J genes and CDR3 were assigned using IMGT germline references. Any read was removed if the V/J assignment was weak (E-value above 1e-6), the CDR3 was missing, or the read contained stop codons, out-of-frame junctions, or ambiguous translated residues. A V3J clonotype was defined by an identical inferred V gene, J gene, and CDR3 amino acid sequence. The percentage overlap between two repertoires was calculated by dividing the number of shared unique clonotypes by the size of the smaller repertoire. RTK rarefaction, the Chao1 estimator, and Recon v2.1 estimates of unobserved clonotypes were used to assess repertoire richness. For all TCRbeta clonotypes obtained by the gDNA method from a few donors, generation probabilities were computed with OLGA. Entries here come from immuneACCESS through TCRdb and include only in-frame sequences with V and J called. Some clones fail to appear in such tables; in the studies checked, an unresolved V gene covers under half of the shortfall, and the cause of the remainder is unknown. D and trimming were read from the DNA, whereas the V and J calls and clone size are those reported in that table. For this sample there are some 700,000 clones; about 92% appear just once. The ten largest clones capture 30% to 40% of the sample.

To note about this clone: No antigen is known for it. Nothing much larger sits one base from this clone, and base qualities are not available.

The CDR3 covers 15 residues, taking in both the cysteine and the phenylalanine. Only the CDR3 DNA stays, 45 bases, in frame from base 1. CDR1 and CDR2, per the germline V gene, are WSHSY and SAAADI. A distance of 19 bases separates the germline ends of V and J, which lose 7 bases and 4 bases respectively. Results and caveats for the whole study, not just this receptor: The small number of donors limited the genetic and exposure-history diversity represented. Across a few donors, roughly 5.4% of naive CD4, approximately 4% of naive CD8, about 2.3% of memory CD4, and approximately 0.4% of memory CD8 clonotypes were shared. Pairwise subsampling indicated that sequencing depth was expected to affect the degree of clonotype sharing among donors. Larger estimated clonotype richness was generally found for naive subsets than for memory subsets. Sampling was restricted to blood, and TCR repertoires in tissues likely differ from the TCR repertoires found in blood. Even with the large sequencing depth, rarefaction of the sorted-subset datasets indicated that sequencing was incomplete. Compared with non-shared clonotypes, clonotypes shared by all four sorted-subset donors had higher generation probabilities.

The donors were healthy, HIV-negative adults who had no recently reported acute infections or vaccinations. Every donor was a Caucasian adult residing in Nashville, Tennessee, USA. CD8 memory samples consisted of magnetically selected CD45RO+ cells combined with CCR7-negative CD45RA+ effector memory (TemRA) cells. Blood was obtained by leukapheresis, after which PBMCs were separated by Ficoll-Histopaque density gradient centrifugation and cryopreserved in liquid nitrogen vapor phase. Analytical flow cytometry was used to check the purity and quantity of every magnetically sorted T cell population. Each sorted fraction had its genomic DNA isolated and then quantified by UV absorbance on a Nanodrop 2000c.

Sequencing was performed on memory CD8+ T cells from PBMCs. Explained via the paper, the cell subset or site label denotes: CD45RO+ cells pooled with CCR7-negative TemRA cells. The sequence is built from TRBV10-2 and TRBJ1-1; TRBD1 might be the D gene, on 5 matching bases. The receptor comes from a man younger than 30 in good health. Some clones in this sample may be carry-over from other donors' samples. CDR3 region: CASIRGMEGGTEAFF. The DNA reads TGCGCCAGCATACGGGGGATGGAAGGTGGCACTGAAGCTTTCTTT.